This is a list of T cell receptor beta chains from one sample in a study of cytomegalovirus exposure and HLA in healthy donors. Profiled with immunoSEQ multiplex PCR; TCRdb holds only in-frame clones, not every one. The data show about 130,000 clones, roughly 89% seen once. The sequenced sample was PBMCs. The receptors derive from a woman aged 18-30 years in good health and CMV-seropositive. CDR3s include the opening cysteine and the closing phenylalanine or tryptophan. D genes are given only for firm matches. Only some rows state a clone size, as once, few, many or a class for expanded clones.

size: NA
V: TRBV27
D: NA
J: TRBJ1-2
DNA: TGTGCCAGCAGTGACCGGCCCCGAGGCTATGGCTACACCTTC
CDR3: CASSDRPRGYGYTF

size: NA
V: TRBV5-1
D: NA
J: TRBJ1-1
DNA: TGCGCCAGCAGCTTGGGTCGGGACCCTGGAGGGACTGAAGCTTTCTTT
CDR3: CASSLGRDPGGTEAFF

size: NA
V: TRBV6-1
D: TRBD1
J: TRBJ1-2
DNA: TGTGCCAGCAGTTCCGAGACAGGGCTCTATGGCTACACCTTC
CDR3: CASSSETGLYGYTF

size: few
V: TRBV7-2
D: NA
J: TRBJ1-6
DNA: TGTGCCAGCAGCTTAGAATACAGTAATTCACCCCTCCACTTT
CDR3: CASSLEYSNSPLHF

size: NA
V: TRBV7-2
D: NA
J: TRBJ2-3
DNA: TGTGCCAGCAGCCCGCCCTCGGCGGGAACTCCTAGCACAGATACGCAGTATTTT
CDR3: CASSPPSAGTPSTDTQYF

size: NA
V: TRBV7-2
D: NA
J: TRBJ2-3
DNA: TGTGCCAGCAGCCTAGCACATGGCACAGATACGCAGTATTTT
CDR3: CASSLAHGTDTQYF

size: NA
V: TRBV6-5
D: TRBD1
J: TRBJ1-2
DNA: TGTGCCAGCAGTTACTCGATAAGGGACAGGGGTGGCTACACCTTC
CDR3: CASSYSIRDRGGYTF

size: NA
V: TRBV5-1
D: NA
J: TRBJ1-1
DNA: TGCGCCAGCAGCTTGGAAGGACAGTCCGGCCGAGCTTTCTTT
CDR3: CASSLEGQSGRAFF

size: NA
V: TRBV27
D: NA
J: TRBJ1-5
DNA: TGTGCCAGCAGTTTCAGTGGTCAGCCCCAGCATTTT
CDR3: CASSFSGQPQHF

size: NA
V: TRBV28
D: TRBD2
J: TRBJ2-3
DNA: TGTGCCAGCCGCCCGGGACTAGCGATAGATACGCAGTATTTT
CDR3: CASRPGLAIDTQYF

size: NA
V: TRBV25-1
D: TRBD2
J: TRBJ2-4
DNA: TGTGCCAGCAGTGAAGGAGGTCTTAGCGGGGGAGCCAAAAACATTCAGTACTTC
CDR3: CASSEGGLSGGAKNIQYF

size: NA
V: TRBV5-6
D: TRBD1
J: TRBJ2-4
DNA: TGTGCCAGCACTTTGTCAGGGGGCATTCAGTACTTC
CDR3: CASTLSGGIQYF

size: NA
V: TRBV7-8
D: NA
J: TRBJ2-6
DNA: TGTGCCAGCAGTCCTCAGGGTGGTGGGGCCAACGTCCTGACTTTC
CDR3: CASSPQGGGANVLTF

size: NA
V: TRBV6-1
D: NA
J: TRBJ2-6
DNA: TGTGCCAGCAGTGAAGCGTCCAAGGCCAACGTCCTGACTTTC
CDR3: CASSEASKANVLTF

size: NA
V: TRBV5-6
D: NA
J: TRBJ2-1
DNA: TGTGCCAGCAGCTTGACGTCGACGGGGCAGTTCTTC
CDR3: CASSLTSTGQFF

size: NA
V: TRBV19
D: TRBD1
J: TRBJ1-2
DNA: TGTGCCAGTAGGGGACAGGGAAGGACCGGGAGCTACACCTTC
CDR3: CASRGQGRTGSYTF

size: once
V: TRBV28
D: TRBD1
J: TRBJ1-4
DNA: TGTGCCAGCATCCAAGAGGGGGCGACTAATGAAAAACTGTTTTTT
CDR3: CASIQEGATNEKLFF

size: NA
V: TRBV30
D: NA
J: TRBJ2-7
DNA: TGTGCCTGGAGTGTAGGATCCGGGTCAGTGTTCGAGCAGTACTTC
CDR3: CAWSVGSGSVFEQYF

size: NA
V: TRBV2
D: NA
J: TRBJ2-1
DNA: TGTGCCAGCAGGACCACGAGACTGGAGTACAATGAGCAGTTCTTC
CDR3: CASRTTRLEYNEQFF

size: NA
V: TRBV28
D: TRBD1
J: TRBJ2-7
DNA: TGTGCCAGCAAGCCTCCGGGACAGGGGGCTGGCGAGCAGTACTTC
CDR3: CASKPPGQGAGEQYF

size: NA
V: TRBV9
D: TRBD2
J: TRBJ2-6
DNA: TGTGCCAGCAGCGTAGCTGGCGGGGGGGCTCTCTCTGGGGCCAACGTCCTGACTTTC
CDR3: CASSVAGGGALSGANVLTF